Listed below are T cell receptor beta chains from one sample, sequenced in a study of T cell responses to AZD1222 COVID-19 vaccine. Repertoires were generated with immunoSEQ multiplex PCR, while TCRdb's copy carries only in-frame clones and drops some. The sample carries approximately 82,000 clones, approximately 90% recorded once. The source was peripheral blood, collected on day 0 of AZD1222 vaccination. Receptor source: an adult in good health. Both conserved end residues are part of each CDR3. A D gene is named only where the DNA matches it firmly.

TRBJ1-4	TRBV3-1/TRBV3-2	TRBD1	CASRNRGQREKLFF	TGTGCCAGCAGGAACAGGGGGCAGCGTGAAAAACTGTTTTTT
TRBJ1-1	TRBV5-1	TRBD1	CASSLAQGQGAEAFF	TGCGCCAGCAGCTTGGCCCAGGGACAGGGGGCTGAAGCTTTCTTT
TRBJ1-2	TRBV27	-	CASSLSGIGYGYTF	TGTGCCAGCAGTTTATCCGGGATTGGGTATGGCTACACCTTC
TRBJ1-5	TRBV6-5	-	CASSYSAQLYQPQHF	TGTGCCAGCAGTTACTCGGCCCAGCTCTATCAGCCCCAGCATTTT
TRBJ2-7	TRBV7-2	TRBD1	CASSTGQGTYEQYF	TGTGCCAGCAGCACCGGACAGGGCACTTACGAGCAGTACTTC
TRBJ1-1	TRBV3-1/TRBV3-2	-	CASSPTMNTEAFF	TGTGCCAGCAGCCCGACAATGAACACTGAAGCTTTCTTT
TRBJ1-1	TRBV10-3	-	CATLDRMNTEAFF	TGTGCCACGTTGGACCGGATGAACACTGAAGCTTTCTTT
TRBJ2-3	TRBV5-1	TRBD2	CASSSLAGGQIDTQYF	TGCGCCAGCAGCTCCCTAGCGGGGGGGCAGATAGATACGCAGTATTTT
TRBJ2-5	TRBV9	-	CASKRGLASETQYF	TGTGCCAGCAAACGAGGGCTAGCAAGTGAGACCCAGTACTTC
TRBJ1-5	TRBV6-2/TRBV6-3	-	CASSYSIGFSNQPQHF	TGTGCCAGCAGTTACTCGATCGGGTTTAGCAATCAGCCCCAGCATTTT
TRBJ1-6	TRBV3-1/TRBV3-2	-	CASSHYTAARDSPLHF	TGTGCCAGCAGCCATTACACAGCGGCCCGAGATTCACCCCTCCACTTT
TRBJ2-7	TRBV6-6	-	CASTDQGGAYEQYF	TGTGCCAGCACCGATCAGGGGGGGGCCTACGAGCAGTACTTC
TRBJ2-5	TRBV7-9	TRBD1	CASSFIPGQGQETQYF	TGTGCCAGCAGCTTCATACCGGGACAGGGACAAGAGACCCAGTACTTC
TRBJ2-5	TRBV5-1	-	CASSLPGDETQYF	TGCGCCAGCAGCTTACCAGGGGACGAGACCCAGTACTTC
TRBJ2-4	TRBV6-6	TRBD1	CASSPGQGKRIGIQYF	TGTGCCAGCAGTCCAGGACAGGGTAAAAGAATCGGCATTCAGTACTTC
TRBJ2-5	TRBV28	TRBD1	CASRVQGLGETQYF	TGTGCCAGCAGAGTACAGGGGTTAGGAGAGACCCAGTACTTC
TRBJ2-7	TRBV20-1	-	CSAKRVLGQYF	TGCAGTGCTAAGCGGGTTTTGGGGCAGTACTTC
TRBJ1-5	TRBV4-3	-	CASSQDVYSNQPQHF	TGCGCCAGCAGCCAAGATGTTTATAGCAATCAGCCCCAGCATTTT
TRBJ2-5	TRBV5-4	-	CASSLGDWETQYF	TGTGCCAGCAGCTTGGGAGATTGGGAGACCCAGTACTTC
TRBJ1-1	TRBV7-3	TRBD1	CASPPLGTGSGTEAFF	TGTGCCAGCCCACCGTTGGGGACAGGGAGTGGGACTGAAGCTTTCTTT
TRBJ2-7	TRBV6-5	-	CASSYSRTGPYEQYF	TGTGCCAGCAGTTACTCGAGAACGGGACCTTACGAGCAGTACTTC
TRBJ1-6	TRBV28	-	CASSWVGGDYNSPLHF	TGTGCCAGCAGTTGGGTCGGAGGGGACTATAATTCACCCCTCCACTTT
TRBJ2-7	TRBV15	TRBD1	CATIRRGTGGPYEQYF	TGTGCCACCATCCGTCGGGGGACAGGGGGCCCCTACGAGCAGTACTTC
TRBJ1-5	TRBV6-4	TRBD1	CASSDSMDRILSNQPQHF	TGTGCCAGCAGTGACTCGATGGACAGGATATTAAGCAATCAGCCCCAGCATTTT
TRBJ1-2	TRBV10-3	-	CAISERAGLGYTF	TGTGCCATCAGTGAGAGGGCAGGGCTTGGCTACACCTTC
TRBJ2-3	TRBV11-2	-	CASRRGLSTDTQYF	TGTGCCAGCAGGCGGGGGCTTAGCACAGATACGCAGTATTTT
TRBJ1-3	TRBV5-1	TRBD1	CASRTTGGSGNTIYF	TGCGCCAGCAGAACTACAGGGGGCTCTGGAAACACCATATATTTT
TRBJ1-2	TRBV5-1	-	CASRLTGGGNYGYTF	TGCGCCAGCAGATTGACCGGAGGGGGGAACTATGGCTACACCTTC
TRBJ2-3	TRBV7-2	TRBD2	CASSRTSGSSADTQYF	TGTGCCAGCAGCCGGACTAGCGGGAGTTCCGCAGATACGCAGTATTTT
TRBJ1-3	TRBV11-2	-	CASSLLGSLSGNTIYF	TGTGCCAGCAGCTTATTGGGTTCCCTCTCTGGAAACACCATATATTTT
TRBJ1-2	TRBV5-6	TRBD1	CASNTLQGLRDGYTF	TGTGCCAGCAACACGTTACAGGGGCTAAGGGATGGCTACACCTTC